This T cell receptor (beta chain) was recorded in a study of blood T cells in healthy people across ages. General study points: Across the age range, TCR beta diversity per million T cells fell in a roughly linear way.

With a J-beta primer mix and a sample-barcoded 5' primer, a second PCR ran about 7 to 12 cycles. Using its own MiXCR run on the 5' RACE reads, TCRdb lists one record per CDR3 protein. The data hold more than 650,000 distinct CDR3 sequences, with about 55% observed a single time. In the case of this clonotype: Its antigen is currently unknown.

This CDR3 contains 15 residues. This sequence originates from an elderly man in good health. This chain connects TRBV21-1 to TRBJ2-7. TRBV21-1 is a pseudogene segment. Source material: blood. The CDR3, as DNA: TGTGCCAGCAGCAGTCGGACCGAGAGCTCCTACGAGCAGTACTTC. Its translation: CASSSRTESSYEQYF.